The rows below give T cell receptor beta chains drawn from one sample of a study of beta chain features in type 1 diabetes. TCRdb's table, derived via immunoSEQ multiplex PCR, lists solely in-frame clones and lacks some. The sample has about 110,000 clones, under 40% seen once. The specimen was stem cell memory CD4+ T cells from blood. These receptors were obtained from a woman aged 18-29 years in good health. The conserved cysteine and the conserved F or W are not part of the CDR3 here. D genes are given only for firm matches. A clone size is listed for some rows: how often the clone was seen (once, few, many), or a class if it is expanded.

j_call | d_call | v_call | clone_size | cdr3_aa
TRBJ1-2 | . | TRBV10-3 | . | AISDRGAAGYGYT
TRBJ2-1 | . | TRBV4-1 | . | ASSHRAGDHEQF
TRBJ2-2 | . | TRBV5-1 | . | ASSLGTLQTGELF
TRBJ1-5 | TRBD1 | TRBV15 | . | ATRQGAGQPQH
TRBJ2-6 | . | TRBV7-9 | few | ASSLDSSGANVLT
TRBJ1-5 | . | TRBV6-1 | once | ASILGARGNQPQH
TRBJ2-5 | . | TRBV11-3 | . | ASSLDSIQETQY
TRBJ2-1 | TRBD2 | TRBV9 | . | ASSVELAGFNEQF
TRBJ2-7 | TRBD2 | TRBV18 | . | ASSLGEGSGAYEQY
TRBJ1-2 | TRBD1 | TRBV6-5 | . | ASSWGQGGGYT
TRBJ2-1 | TRBD2 | TRBV7-9 | . | ASSLRGRREGINEQF
TRBJ2-1 | . | TRBV30 | . | AWSPLYNEQF
TRBJ2-1 | TRBD2 | TRBV11-2 | . | ASRPGLAGTYNEQF
TRBJ2-7 | TRBD1 | TRBV7-9 | . | ASSPLGGQGGLYEQY
TRBJ1-2 | . | TRBV20-1 | . | SAVNYGYT
TRBJ1-6 | . | TRBV6-5 | . | ASRITGWGSPLH
TRBJ2-1 | . | TRBV19 | . | ASRTYRSTSGRDEQF
TRBJ2-1 | . | TRBV5-6 | . | ASSTIRDISSYNEQF
TRBJ2-7 | TRBD2 | TRBV27 | . | ASSLPLAGRVYEQY
TRBJ1-1 | . | TRBV5-6 | . | ASSLFPNPGTEAF
TRBJ2-7 | . | TRBV6-6 | . | ASSYSLREQY
TRBJ1-2 | . | TRBV15 | few | ATSRINTGDFYGYT
TRBJ1-2 | . | TRBV30 | . | AWSEYGGQSNYGYT
TRBJ2-7 | . | TRBV18 | few | ASSPPRGRPTSYEQY
TRBJ2-5 | . | TRBV5-1 | . | ASSLDDIQETQY
TRBJ1-2 | . | TRBV28 | . | ASRNRPLPYGYT
TRBJ2-3 | TRBD2 | TRBV27 | few | ASRPRLAGGTQY
TRBJ2-5 | TRBD1 | TRBV30 | . | AWSTGQGAGETQY
TRBJ1-6 | . | TRBV7-2 | few | ASSHRVIGSPLH
TRBJ2-1 | TRBD2 | TRBV11-2 | . | ASSFWGGLAGGRGNEQF
TRBJ2-7 | TRBD2 | TRBV13 | few | ASSLGSGRLEQY
TRBJ2-2 | . | TRBV29-1 | few | SVEDRVPGELF
TRBJ2-5 | TRBD1 | TRBV7-9 | few | ASSPTGEETQY
TRBJ1-2 | . | TRBV30 | . | AWSVGQGNGYT
TRBJ2-1 | TRBD1 | TRBV19 | . | ASGRTGGGHEQF
TRBJ1-5 | TRBD1 | TRBV28 | few | ASSLVAGTGGAQPQH
TRBJ2-7 | TRBD2 | TRBV6-1 | . | ASNLAGVSYEQY
TRBJ2-5 | . | TRBV7-8 | few | ASSFGETQY
TRBJ2-3 | . | TRBV5-4 | few | ASSSTRGSTDTQY
TRBJ1-4 | TRBD1 | TRBV4-2 | few | ASSRGTDNEKLF
TRBJ2-1 | TRBD2 | TRBV29-1 | few | SVGRTSGWSSYNEQF